The TCR beta chain described here comes from a study of blood T cell repertoires in COVID-19. On the study more broadly: Material from acute and convalescent COVID-19 was sourced from the United States, Italy and Spain. PBMCs, B-cell-depleted T cells, or T cells were the source of the cDNA or gDNA that made up the material.

Produced via immunoSEQ multiplex PCR; TCRdb's table is partial and in-frame only. The sample gives 250,000 to 300,000 clones, roughly 81% of which show up once; 6.6% is in the top ten. CDR3 length: 16 residues. Per the germline V gene, CDR1 is LGHNT and CDR2 is FRNRAP. The ends were cut back, 2 bases at V and 0 bases at J, with 14 bases in the middle. This receptor was identified in a woman aged 50 to 65 who had been exposed to COVID-19. This chain joins TRBV12-5 and TRBJ2-7; possible D gene TRBD2, 6 bases. Source material: PBMCs or T cells enriched from blood (not recorded which). CDR3 sequence (DNA): TGTGCTAGTGGTTTGAATGGCCTCGGGGGCTCCTACGAGCAGTACTTC. Its translation is CASGLNGLGGSYEQYF.